One sample yielded the 29 T cell receptor beta chains listed below, sequenced in a study of control samples from healthy donors and cancer patients. Generated by immunoSEQ multiplex PCR, the TCRdb table keeps only in-frame clones and is missing some. The sample carries more than 95,000 clones, roughly 86% recorded once. Sequencing used blood. These TCRs come from a man aged 55 to 70 in good health.

The J gene is TRBJ1-5, the V gene TRBV5-3, with D maybe TRBD1 (6 bases). TRBV5-3 is treated as an ORF (open reading frame) with a function not yet certain. Trimming took 5 bases from V and 2 from J, leaving 14 bases between them. This CDR3 has 15 residues. The CDR3 bases are TGTGCCAGAAGACCCGGGGAGGGGGGCAATCAGCCCCAGCATTTT. It is translated as CARRPGEGGNQPQHF.

This clone is a singleton in its sample. This sequence joins TRBV28 and TRBJ1-3; D call uncertain. CDR1 and CDR2 (germline): MDHEN, SYDVKM. V was shortened by 7 bases and J by 0 bases, with 10 bases between the two germline ends. This CDR3 region has 14 residues. The DNA of the CDR3 is TGTGCCAGCACTGGTCGGAGCTCTGGAAACACCATATATTTT. Amino acids: CASTGRSSGNTIYF.

The chain recombines TRBV9 with TRBJ1-1, with TRBD1 identical over 11 bases. The CDR3 has 16 amino acids. CDR1 and CDR2 (germline): SGDLS, YYNGEE. The J segment lost 3 bases and the V segment lost 3 bases, leaving 7 bases of the junction unmatched. CDR3 nucleotide sequence: TGTGCCAGCAGCGCAGACTTGGGACAGGGGGACACTGAAGCTTTCTTT. Translation gives CASSADLGQGDTEAFF.

This chain links TRBV5-1 with TRBJ1-6; 9 nucleotides align to TRBD1. Trimming cost V 4 bases and J 7 bases; bases outside gene matches: 6. Looked up from germline, CDR1 is SGHRS and CDR2 is YFSETQ. The CDR3 spans 15 residues. In DNA, the CDR3 is TGCGCCAGCAGCGCCACCGGGACAGGGAATTCACCCCTCCACTTT. Its translation: CASSATGTGNSPLHF. Full variable domain (remainder filled in from reference TRBV5-1 and TRBJ1-6): KAGVTQTPRYLIKTRGQQVTLSCSPISGHRSVSWYQQTPGQGLQFLFEYFSETQRNKGNFPGRFSGRQFSNSRSEMNVSTLELGDSALYLCASSATGTGNSPLHFGNGTRLTVT.

The chain joins TRBV2 to TRBJ1-5; no firm D call. Germline-derived CDR1 and CDR2 are SNHLY and FYNNEI. Between the trimmed V and J ends, which lost 5 bases and 10 bases, there was a span of 15 bases. The CDR3 spans 13 residues. The DNA for the CDR3 is TGTGCCAGCAGTCCTGCCGGAGCGGGACCCCAGCATTTT. Its protein product is CASSPAGAGPQHF.

The genes are TRBV7-2 and TRBJ2-7; no reliable D call. V was pared by 1 base and J by 2 bases, with 9 bases between. Per the germline V gene, CDR1 is SGHTA and CDR2 is FQGNSA. CDR3 length equals 14 residues. The CDR3 reads CASSLVAGTYEQYF. Here the CDR3 DNA reads TGTGCCAGCAGCTTAGTGGCAGGAACCTACGAGCAGTACTTC.

V is TRBV28 and J is TRBJ1-5; TRBD1 might be the D (6 bases). Germline-derived CDR1 and CDR2 are MDHEN and SYDVKM. Trimming removed 4 bases from V and 11 bases from J, with 24 bases in between. CDR3 length: 16 residues. Here the CDR3 reads CASSSYWTVPMEAQHF. The CDR3 DNA follows: TGTGCCAGCAGTTCTTACTGGACAGTTCCTATGGAGGCCCAGCATTTT. Combining the CDR3 with reference TRBV28 and TRBJ1-5 gives the whole variable domain DVKVTQSSRYLVKRTGEKVFLECVQDMDHENMFWYRQDPGLGLRLIYFSYDVKMKEKGDIPEGYSVSREKKERFSLILESASTNQTSMYLCASSSYWTVPMEAQHFGDGTRLSIL.

The chain is built from TRBV12-3 or TRBV12-4 and TRBJ2-2; D uncertain. The CDR3 runs to 13 residues. V dropped 5 bases and J dropped 6 bases, with 10 bases sitting between them. In DNA form, the CDR3 reads TGTGCCAGCAGTCCCGTAGTTCCCGGGGAGCTGTTTTTT. This translates into CASSPVVPGELFF.

The chain joins TRBV4-1 to TRBJ1-6, with 9 bases lining up with TRBD1. The CDR3 covers 16 residues. Germline assignment: CDR1 MGHRA and CDR2 YSYEKL. After removal of 2 bases from V and 9 bases from J, the junction contained 8 bases not matched to a gene. The chain's CDR3 is CASSQTPDRGSSPLHF. The DNA for the CDR3 is TGCGCCAGCAGCCAAACCCCCGACAGGGGGAGTTCACCCCTCCACTTT.

The sample holds one count of this clone. The CDR3 sequence: CASSQGWNSNQPQHF. The CDR3 DNA sequence: TGTGCCAGTAGTCAGGGGTGGAATAGCAATCAGCCCCAGCATTTT. The chain joins TRBV19 to TRBJ1-5; D perhaps matches TRBD1 (6 bases). Trimming left V 5 bases short and J 0 bases short, with 11 bases between. This CDR3 region has 15 residues. The germline CDR1 and CDR2 sequences are LNHDA and SQIVND (reference sequence).

This sequence joins TRBV21-1 and TRBJ2-4; the D call in the table, TRBD1, was not verified against the DNA. TRBV21-1 is classified as a pseudogene. This CDR3 is built from 21 residues. The CDR3: CASSKVSGTGYPYWAKNIQYF. CDR3 DNA: TGTGCCAGCAGCAAGGTATCCGGGACAGGGTATCCGTATTGGGCCAAAAACATTCAGTACTTC.

The gene calls are TRBV6-6 and TRBJ2-2; possibly TRBD1 for D (6 bases). Germline V gives CDR1 MNHNY, CDR2 SVGAGI (reference sequence). The CDR3 contains 15 residues. With 6 bases removed from V and 4 bases from J, the gap between germline ends came to 15 bases. CDR3 in DNA: TGTGCCAGCAGCCACGACGCCAGGGGCACCGGGGAGCTGTTTTTT. Its protein is CASSHDARGTGELFF.

The chain carries TRBV20-1 and TRBJ1-2; D is possibly TRBD1 (6 bases). The V end was cut by 5 bases, the J end by 8 bases, with 12 bases between. Germline values: CDR1 DFQATT, CDR2 SNEGSKA (reference sequence). The CDR3 length is 11 residues. The CDR3 spells CSALRGGGYTF. CDR3 coding DNA: TGCAGTGCTTTGAGGGGGGGCGGCTACACCTTC.

The chain links TRBV11-2 to TRBJ1-4, with unresolved D. V gave up 1 base and J gave up 0 bases, with 3 bases separating them. CDR3 length equals 14 residues. Germline CDR1 is SGHAT and CDR2 is FQNNGV. The CDR3 protein is CASSLGATNEKLFF. The CDR3 DNA is TGTGCCAGCAGCTTAGGAGCAACTAATGAAAAACTGTTTTTT.

This chain joins TRBV28 and TRBJ2-5; 9 bases fit TRBD2. This CDR3 comprises 17 residues. Germline-derived CDR1 and CDR2 are MDHEN and SYDVKM. V dropped 4 bases and J dropped 2; count of bases not matched to a gene: 11. CDR3 sequence reads: CASSSVFGLASQETQYF. DNA for the CDR3: TGTGCCAGCAGTTCTGTTTTCGGACTAGCGAGTCAAGAGACCCAGTACTTC.

The rearrangement uses TRBV7-3 and TRBJ1-2; TRBD1 agrees at 8 bases. Unmatched junction bases numbered 6, after V lost 5 bases and J lost 4 bases. CDR3 length equals 14 residues. Germline values: CDR1 SGHTA, CDR2 FQGTGA. The CDR3 loop is CASSHGQGAYGYTF. DNA for the CDR3: TGTGCCAGCAGCCACGGACAGGGAGCCTATGGCTACACCTTC.

The CDR3 loop reads CASSPTGGVYGAFF. The CDR3 region has the DNA TGTGCCAGCAGTCCGACAGGGGGTGTGTATGGAGCTTTCTTT. This chain links TRBV27 with TRBJ1-1; 9 bases are a match to TRBD1. This CDR3 is built from 14 residues. With 5 bases clipped from V and 10 bases from J, the junction kept 11 bases outside the gene matches. Germline values: CDR1 MNHEY, CDR2 SMNVEV (reference sequence).

This chain uses TRBV6-1 with TRBJ2-7; 12 bases map to TRBD2. The length of the CDR3 is 14 residues. Trimming cost V 5 bases and J 6 bases; bases outside gene matches: 5. Per the germline V gene, CDR1 is MNHNS and CDR2 is SASEGT. The chain's CDR3 is CASSSSGGALEQYF. DNA for the CDR3: TGTGCCAGCAGTTCTAGCGGGGGGGCCCTCGAGCAGTACTTC.

The chain joins TRBV7-2 to TRBJ2-3; D unresolved. This CDR3 region has 16 residues. CDR1 and CDR2 (germline): SGHTA, FQGNSA. Trimming left V 5 bases short and J 0 bases short, with 15 bases between. The CDR3: CASSLRAETSTDTQYF. The CDR3, as DNA: TGTGCCAGCAGCCTCCGGGCGGAAACTAGCACAGATACGCAGTATTTT.

V usage is TRBV7-3 and J usage is TRBJ2-6; D remains unclear. The CDR3 is made up of 13 amino acids. V was clipped by 3 bases and J by 0 bases, with 0 bases between them. The V gene's germline CDR1 is SGHTA and CDR2 FQGTGA. The CDR3 region has the DNA TGTGCCAGCAGCTTCTCTGGGGCCAACGTCCTGACTTTC. Protein sequence: CASSFSGANVLTF.

The chain couples TRBV19 to TRBJ1-2, with 8 bases fitting TRBD1. The CDR3 is 12 residues long. Germline assignment: CDR1 LNHDA and CDR2 SQIVND (reference sequence). The trim removed 5 bases at V and 7 bases at J, leaving 3 bases unmatched. For the CDR3, the DNA is TGTGCCAGTAGTTGGGACAGGTCTGGCTACACCTTC. Residues: CASSWDRSGYTF.

In this sample, this clone turned up once. The chain links TRBV5-4 to TRBJ1-2, with TRBD1 matching over 8 bases. The CDR3 spans 14 residues. J was trimmed by 6 bases and V by 4 bases; bases with no gene match: 8. Germline CDR1 SGHNT, CDR2 YYREEE (reference sequence). CDR3 coding DNA: TGTGCCAGCAGCAGCCTACAGGGGGGGGATGGCTACACCTTC. This sequence encodes CASSSLQGGDGYTF.

The chain joins TRBV7-9 to TRBJ1-2, with 11 bases matching TRBD1. The CDR3 has 15 residues. Trimming removed 5 bases from V and 4 bases from J; junction bases left unmatched: 6. Looked up from germline, CDR1 is SEHNR and CDR2 is FQNEAQ (reference sequence). The CDR3 region has the DNA TGTGCCAGCAGCCCGGCCGGGACAGGGGGCTATGGCTACACCTTC. Its translation is CASSPAGTGGYGYTF.

The chain has TRBV24-1 and TRBJ1-5, with TRBD1 matching over 9 bases. V shed 9 bases, J shed 5 bases, and the junction held 7 bases outside the gene matches. The germline V gene has CDR1 KGHDR and CDR2 SFDVKD. This CDR3 is 14 amino acids long. CDR3 DNA sequence: TGTGCCACCTCTTCCGGGACAGGGCATCAGCCCCAGCATTTT. Translating gives CATSSGTGHQPQHF.

The V call is TRBV7-2, the J call TRBJ2-6; 10 positions match TRBD2. Germline-derived CDR1 and CDR2 are SGHTA and FQGNSA. The CDR3 covers 18 residues. The V and J ends lost 5 bases and 0 bases, in that order; junction bases with no gene match: 7. The CDR3 bases are TGTGCCAGCAGCCCAAGGCTAGCGGGGGCCTCTGGGGCCAACGTCCTGACTTTC. Translation: CASSPRLAGASGANVLTF.

The chain joins TRBV29-1 to TRBJ1-1; TRBD1 aligns across 8 bases. The CDR3 covers 14 residues. The junction had 5 bases not matched to a gene; V was cut back by 4 bases and J by 1 base. Germline lookup yields CDR1 SQVTM and CDR2 ANQGSEA. This CDR3 is CSVVLGTGNTEAFF. The CDR3 nucleotides read TGCAGCGTTGTACTTGGGACAGGGAACACTGAAGCTTTCTTT.

V usage is TRBV18 and J usage is TRBJ2-1; no clear D gene. The CDR3 sequence is 15 residues long. V shed 2 bases and J shed 2 bases, with 10 bases lying between them. Germline assignment: CDR1 KGHSH and CDR2 LQKENI. The CDR3 DNA reads TGTGCCAGCTCACCAATGAGCGAACCCTACAATGAGCAGTTCTTC. It translates to CASSPMSEPYNEQFF.

The chain is built from TRBV2 and TRBJ1-1; no reliable D call. Trimming stripped 6 bases from V and 1 base from J, with 12 bases between. Looked up from germline, CDR1 is SNHLY and CDR2 is FYNNEI. The CDR3 consists of 14 residues. Here the CDR3 reads CASSKGGQNTEAFF. The CDR3 nucleotides are TGTGCCAGCAGCAAAGGAGGGCAGAACACTGAAGCTTTCTTT.

This chain joins TRBV6-6 and TRBJ2-1; tentative D call: TRBD2 (7 bases). Per the germline V gene, CDR1 is MNHNY and CDR2 is SVGAGI (reference sequence). The CDR3 totals 16 residues. V gave up 6 bases and J gave up 1 base, with 16 bases separating them. The DNA for the CDR3 is TGTGCCAGCAGCCCCAGGAGGGGGGGGTCCTACAATGAGCAGTTCTTC. Translation: CASSPRRGGSYNEQFF.